This T cell receptor beta chain stems from a study of T cell clones after liver transplantation. Study details: Samples came pre-transplant, pre-randomization before withdrawal, and post-randomization after withdrawal ended. General study points: In most of the 8 subjects, circulating graft-donor-reactive CD4 TCRbeta sequences fell significantly after transplant.

Some clones are missing from TCRdb's copy, which holds only in-frame ones; the method was immunoSEQ multiplex PCR. The sample lists tens of thousands of clones; 70% to 75% were seen once. On this clone itself: Its antigen is unidentified.

The germline V gene encodes CDR1 MNHEY and CDR2 SVGAGI. The CDR3 runs 15 residues. V shed 3 bases and J shed 2 bases, with 14 bases lying between them. This sample comprised CD4+ T cells from blood, obtained at the 22-month timepoint. The TCR was taken from a human patient who received a liver transplant. A share of the T cells may be of graft donor origin. The V and J genes are TRBV6-5 and TRBJ2-7, with D tentatively TRBD2 (6 bases). The CDR3 nucleotides are TGTGCCAGCAGTTATCAGGCGGGGTCTGCCTACGAGCAGTACTTC. It yields the protein CASSYQAGSAYEQYF.